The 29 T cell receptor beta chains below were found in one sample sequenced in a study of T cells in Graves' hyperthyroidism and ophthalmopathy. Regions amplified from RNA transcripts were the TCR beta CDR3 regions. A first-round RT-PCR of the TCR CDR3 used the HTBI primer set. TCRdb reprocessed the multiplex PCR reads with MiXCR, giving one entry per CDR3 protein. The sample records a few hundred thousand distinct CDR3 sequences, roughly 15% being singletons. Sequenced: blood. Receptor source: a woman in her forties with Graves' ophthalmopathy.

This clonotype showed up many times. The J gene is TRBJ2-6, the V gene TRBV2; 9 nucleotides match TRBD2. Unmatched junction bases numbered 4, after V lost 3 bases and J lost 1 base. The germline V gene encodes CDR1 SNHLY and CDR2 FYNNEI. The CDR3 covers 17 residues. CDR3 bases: TGTGCCAGCAGTGACGGACTAGCGAGATCTGGGGCCAACGTCCTGACTTTC. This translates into CASSDGLARSGANVLTF.

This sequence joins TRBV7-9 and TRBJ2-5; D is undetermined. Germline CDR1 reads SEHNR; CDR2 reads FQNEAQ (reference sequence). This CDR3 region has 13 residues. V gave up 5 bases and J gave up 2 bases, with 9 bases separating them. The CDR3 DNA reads TGTGCCAGCAGCCCTACTACACAAGAGACCCAGTACTTC. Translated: CASSPTTQETQYF.

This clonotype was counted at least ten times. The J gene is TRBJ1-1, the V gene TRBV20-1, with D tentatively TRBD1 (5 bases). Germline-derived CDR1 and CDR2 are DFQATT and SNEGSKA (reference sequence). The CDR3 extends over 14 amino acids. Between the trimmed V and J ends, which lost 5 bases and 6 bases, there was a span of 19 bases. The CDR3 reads CSAPNLRGLPEAFF. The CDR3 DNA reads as TGCAGTGCTCCTAATCTAAGGGGACTACCTGAAGCTTTCTTT.

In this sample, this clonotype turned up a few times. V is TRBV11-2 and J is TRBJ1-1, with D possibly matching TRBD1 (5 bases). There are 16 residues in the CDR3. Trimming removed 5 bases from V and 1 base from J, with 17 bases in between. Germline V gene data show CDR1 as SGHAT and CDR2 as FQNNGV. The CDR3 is CASSASFRTKNTEAFF. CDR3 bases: TGTGCCAGCAGCGCGTCTTTCCGGACAAAGAACACTGAAGCTTTCTTT. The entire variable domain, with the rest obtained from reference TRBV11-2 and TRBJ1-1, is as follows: EAGVAQSPRYKIIEKRQSVAFWCNPISGHATLYWYQQILGQGPKLLIQFQNNGVVDDSQLPKDRFSAERLKGVDSTLKIQPAKLEDSAVYLCASSASFRTKNTEAFFGQGTRLTVV.

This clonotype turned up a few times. CDR3 DNA: TGTGCCAGCAGCCAACGACAGGGGGTTGGAGGCTACACCTTC. It specifies CASSQRQGVGGYTF. The rearrangement uses TRBV3-1 and TRBJ1-2; the match to TRBD1 covers 9 bases. This CDR3 comprises 14 residues. CDR1 and CDR2 (germline): LGHDT, YNNKEL (reference sequence). The V segment lost 2 bases and the J segment 8 bases; nucleotides outside the gene matches: 6.

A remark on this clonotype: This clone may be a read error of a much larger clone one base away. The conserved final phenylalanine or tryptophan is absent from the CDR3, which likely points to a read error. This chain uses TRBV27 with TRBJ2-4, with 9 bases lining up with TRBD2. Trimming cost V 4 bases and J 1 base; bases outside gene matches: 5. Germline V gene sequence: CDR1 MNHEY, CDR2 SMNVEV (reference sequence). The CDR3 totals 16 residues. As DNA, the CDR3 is TGTGCCAGCAGTTCCCCCAGCGGGAGGGCCAAAAACATTCAGTACCTC. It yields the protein CASSSPSGRAKNIQYL.

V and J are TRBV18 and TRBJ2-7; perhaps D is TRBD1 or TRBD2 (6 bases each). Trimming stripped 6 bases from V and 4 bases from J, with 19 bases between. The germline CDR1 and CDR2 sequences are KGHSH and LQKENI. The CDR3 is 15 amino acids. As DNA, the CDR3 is TGTGCCAGCTCGACCGGGGGCCTCGAGGGATACGAGCAGTACTTC. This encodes CASSTGGLEGYEQYF.

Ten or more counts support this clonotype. The CDR3 protein is CASSIKKLEQYF. The CDR3 DNA is TGTGCCAGCAGCATCAAAAAACTCGAGCAGTACTTC. This chain joins TRBV12-3 or TRBV12-4 and TRBJ2-7; D unclear. This CDR3 has 12 residues. Trimming removed 6 bases at V and 6 bases at J, with 12 bases between.

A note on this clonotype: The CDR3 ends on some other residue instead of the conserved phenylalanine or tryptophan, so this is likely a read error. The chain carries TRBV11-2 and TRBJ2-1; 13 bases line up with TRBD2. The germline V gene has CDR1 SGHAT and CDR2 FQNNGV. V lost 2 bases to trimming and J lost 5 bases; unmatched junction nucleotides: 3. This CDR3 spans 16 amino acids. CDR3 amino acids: CASSLRGTSGNNEQFS. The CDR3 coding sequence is TGTGCCAGCAGCTTAAGGGGGACTAGCGGGAACAATGAGCAGTTCTCC.

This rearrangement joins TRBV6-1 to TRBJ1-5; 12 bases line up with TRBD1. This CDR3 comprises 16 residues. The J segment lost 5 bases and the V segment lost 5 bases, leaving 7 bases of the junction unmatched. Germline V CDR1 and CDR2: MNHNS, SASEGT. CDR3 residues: CASSWDRGLGDQPQHF. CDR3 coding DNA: TGTGCCAGCAGTTGGGACAGGGGGCTTGGGGATCAGCCCCAGCATTTT.

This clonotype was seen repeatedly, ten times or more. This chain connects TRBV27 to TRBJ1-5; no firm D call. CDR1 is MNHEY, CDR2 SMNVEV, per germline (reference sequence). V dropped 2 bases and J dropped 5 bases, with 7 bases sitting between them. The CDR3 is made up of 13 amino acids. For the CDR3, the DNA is TGTGCCAGCAGTTTAGGAGGGTATCAGCCCCAGCATTTT. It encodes CASSLGGYQPQHF.

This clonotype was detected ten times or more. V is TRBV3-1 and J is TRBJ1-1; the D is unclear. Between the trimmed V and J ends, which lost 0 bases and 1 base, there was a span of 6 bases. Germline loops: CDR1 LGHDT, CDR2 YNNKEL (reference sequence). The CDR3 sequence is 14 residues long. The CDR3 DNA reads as TGTGCCAGCAGCCAAGATAAGGGGAACACTGAAGCTTTCTTT. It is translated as CASSQDKGNTEAFF.

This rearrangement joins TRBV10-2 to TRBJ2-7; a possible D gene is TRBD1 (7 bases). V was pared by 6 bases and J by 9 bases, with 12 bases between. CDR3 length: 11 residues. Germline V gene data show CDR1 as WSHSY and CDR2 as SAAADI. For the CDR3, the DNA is TGCGCCAGCAGGGAGGGACAGTGGCAGTACTTC. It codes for CASREGQWQYF.

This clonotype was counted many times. The CDR3 region is CASSQDRGDTIYF. CDR3 nucleotides: TGTGCCAGCAGCCAAGATAGAGGAGACACCATATATTTT. V gene TRBV7-2 combines with J gene TRBJ1-3; no clear D gene. This CDR3 has 13 residues. V gave up 5 bases and J gave up 8 bases, with 13 bases separating them. Germline CDR1 and CDR2: SGHTA and FQGNSA.

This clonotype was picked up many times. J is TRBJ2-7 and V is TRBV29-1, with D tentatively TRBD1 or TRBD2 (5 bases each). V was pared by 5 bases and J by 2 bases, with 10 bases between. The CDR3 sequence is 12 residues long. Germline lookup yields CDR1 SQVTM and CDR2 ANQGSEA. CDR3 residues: CSVLRGPYEQYF. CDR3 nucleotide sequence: TGCAGCGTTCTACGGGGACCCTACGAGCAGTACTTC.

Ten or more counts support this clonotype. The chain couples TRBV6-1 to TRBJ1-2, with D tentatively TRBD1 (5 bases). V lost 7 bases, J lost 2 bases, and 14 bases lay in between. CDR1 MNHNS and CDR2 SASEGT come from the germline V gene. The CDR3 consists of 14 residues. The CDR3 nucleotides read TGTGCCAGCACACCAGGGTTCGGGAACTATGGCTACACCTTC. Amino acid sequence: CASTPGFGNYGYTF.

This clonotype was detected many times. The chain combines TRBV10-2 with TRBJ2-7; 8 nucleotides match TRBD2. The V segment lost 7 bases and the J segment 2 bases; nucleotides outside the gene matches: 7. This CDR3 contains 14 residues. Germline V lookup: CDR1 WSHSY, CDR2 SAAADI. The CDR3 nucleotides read TGCGCCAGCACCGAGGAAGCGGGGGCCTACGAGCAGTACTTC. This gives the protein CASTEEAGAYEQYF.

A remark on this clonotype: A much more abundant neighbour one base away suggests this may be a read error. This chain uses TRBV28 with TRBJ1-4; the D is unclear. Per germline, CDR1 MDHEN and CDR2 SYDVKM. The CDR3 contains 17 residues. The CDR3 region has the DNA TGTGCCAGCAGTTCCCCCGGGATTGCCGCGACTAATGAAAAACCGTTTTTT. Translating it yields CASSSPGIAATNEKPFF.

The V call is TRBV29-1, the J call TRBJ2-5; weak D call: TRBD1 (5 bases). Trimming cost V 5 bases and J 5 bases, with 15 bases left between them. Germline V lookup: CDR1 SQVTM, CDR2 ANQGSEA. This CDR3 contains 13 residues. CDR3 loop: CSVYLRARETQYF. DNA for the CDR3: TGCAGCGTTTATCTCAGGGCAAGGGAGACCCAGTACTTC.

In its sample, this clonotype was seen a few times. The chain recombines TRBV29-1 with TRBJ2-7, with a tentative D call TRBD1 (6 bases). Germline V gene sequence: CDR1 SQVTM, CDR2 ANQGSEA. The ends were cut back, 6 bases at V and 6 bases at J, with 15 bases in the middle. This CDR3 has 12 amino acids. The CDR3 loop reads CSVQGTLAEQYF. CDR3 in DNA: TGCAGCGTACAGGGTACCCTCGCCGAGCAGTACTTC.

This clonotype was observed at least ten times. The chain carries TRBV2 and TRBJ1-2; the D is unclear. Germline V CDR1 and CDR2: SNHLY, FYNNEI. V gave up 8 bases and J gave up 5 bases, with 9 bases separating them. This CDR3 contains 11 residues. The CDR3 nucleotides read TGTGCCAGCGGTGGAGAGTATGGCTACACCTTC. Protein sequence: CASGGEYGYTF.

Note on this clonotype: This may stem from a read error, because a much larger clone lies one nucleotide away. CDR3 protein: CASRLTGSSYNEQYF. Written as DNA, the CDR3 is TGCGCCAGCAGGCTGACAGGGAGCTCCTACAATGAGCAGTACTTC. The V gene is TRBV5-1, the J gene TRBJ2-1; 7 bases are a match to TRBD1. The J call may be mistaken, given a closer DNA end match to TRBJ2-7. This CDR3 contains 15 residues. The germline gives CDR1 SGHRS, CDR2 YFSETQ.

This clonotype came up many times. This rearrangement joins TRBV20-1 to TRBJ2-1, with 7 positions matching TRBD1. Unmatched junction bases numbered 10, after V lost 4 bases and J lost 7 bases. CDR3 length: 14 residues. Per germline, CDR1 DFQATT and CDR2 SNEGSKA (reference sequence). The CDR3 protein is CSAKQGMTLNEQFF. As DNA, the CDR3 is TGCAGTGCTAAACAGGGGATGACGCTGAATGAGCAGTTCTTC.

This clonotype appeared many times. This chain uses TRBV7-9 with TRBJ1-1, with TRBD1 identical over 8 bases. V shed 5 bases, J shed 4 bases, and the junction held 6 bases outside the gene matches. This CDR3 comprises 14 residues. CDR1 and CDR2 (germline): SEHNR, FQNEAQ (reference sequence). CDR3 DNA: TGTGCCAGCAGCCTACAGGGGGAGGCCACTGAAGCTTTCTTT. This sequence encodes CASSLQGEATEAFF. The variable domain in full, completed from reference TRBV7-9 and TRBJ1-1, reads DTGVSQNPRHKITKRGQNVTFRCDPISEHNRLYWYRQTLGQGPEFLTYFQNEAQLEKSRLLSDRFSAERPKGSFSTLEIQRTEQGDSAMYLCASSLQGEATEAFFGQGTRLTVV.

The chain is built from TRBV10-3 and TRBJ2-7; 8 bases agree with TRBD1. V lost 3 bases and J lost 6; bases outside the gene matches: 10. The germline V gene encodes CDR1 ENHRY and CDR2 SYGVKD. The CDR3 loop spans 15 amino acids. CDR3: CAISDNRQGMGEQYF. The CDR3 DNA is TGTGCCATCAGTGATAACCGACAGGGGATGGGCGAGCAGTACTTC.

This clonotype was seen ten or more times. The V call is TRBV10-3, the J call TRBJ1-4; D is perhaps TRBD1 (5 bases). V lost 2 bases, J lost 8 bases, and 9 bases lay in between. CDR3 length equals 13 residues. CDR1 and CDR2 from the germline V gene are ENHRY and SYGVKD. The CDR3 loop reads CAISEGHQEKLFF. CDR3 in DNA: TGTGCCATCAGTGAGGGACACCAAGAAAAACTGTTTTTT.

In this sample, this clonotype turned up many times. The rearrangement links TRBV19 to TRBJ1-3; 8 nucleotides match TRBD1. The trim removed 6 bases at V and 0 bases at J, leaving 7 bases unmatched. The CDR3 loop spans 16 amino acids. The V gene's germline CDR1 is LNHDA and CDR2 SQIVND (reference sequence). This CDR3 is CASSPQGAFSGNTIYF. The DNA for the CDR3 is TGTGCCAGTAGCCCGCAGGGGGCCTTCTCTGGAAACACCATATATTTT.

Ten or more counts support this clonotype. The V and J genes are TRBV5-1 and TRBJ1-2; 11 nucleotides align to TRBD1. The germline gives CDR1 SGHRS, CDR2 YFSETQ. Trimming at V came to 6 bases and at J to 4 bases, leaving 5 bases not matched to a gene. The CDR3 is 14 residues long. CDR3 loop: CASTPGQGGYGYTF. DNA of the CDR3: TGCGCCAGCACCCCGGGACAGGGGGGCTATGGCTACACCTTC.

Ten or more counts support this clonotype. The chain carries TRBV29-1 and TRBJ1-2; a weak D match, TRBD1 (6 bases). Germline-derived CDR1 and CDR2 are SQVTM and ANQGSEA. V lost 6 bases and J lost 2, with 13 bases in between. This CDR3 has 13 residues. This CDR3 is CSVNPTGNYGYTF. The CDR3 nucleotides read TGCAGCGTCAATCCCACAGGGAACTATGGCTACACCTTC.